These 27 T cell receptor beta chains were all obtained from the same sample, sequenced in a study of spatial heterogeneity in lung cancer. Study-level results: The number of expanded tumor alpha and beta chains correlated with mutation number.

Sample time point: sample taken at primary tumor resection. TCRdb independently ran MiXCR on the 5' RACE reads; one entry per CDR3 protein. The table lists around 4,400 distinct CDR3 sequences, approximately 6.1% of them singletons, with roughly a third in the top ten. Their recognized antigens are unknown. Material: lung tumor tissue, obtained at surgery. All receptors derive from a male donor with early-stage non-small cell lung cancer.

By share of the sample, this clonotype is medium-sized. The chain uses TRBV10-3 and TRBJ1-2; D might be TRBD1 (6 bases). The CDR3 sequence is 14 residues long. Trimming removed 6 bases from V and 2 bases from J, with 13 bases in between. The germline CDR1 and CDR2 sequences are ENHRY and SYGVKD. CDR3: CAIRDPGANYGYTF. The CDR3 DNA follows: TGTGCCATCAGGGACCCAGGGGCAAACTATGGCTACACCTTC.

Ten or more counts support this clonotype. The chain recombines TRBV20-1 with TRBJ2-1; 9 nucleotides agree with TRBD2. V shed 2 bases and J 7 bases; nucleotides not matched to a gene: 9. The CDR3 has 15 residues. Germline V CDR1 and CDR2: DFQATT, SNEGSKA (reference sequence). CDR3 region: CSARRLAASENEQFF. CDR3 in DNA: TGCAGTGCTAGACGACTAGCGGCATCAGAGAATGAGCAGTTCTTC.

Ten or more counts support this clonotype. The chain has TRBV6-2 or TRBV6-3 and TRBJ2-5, with 7 bases that match TRBD2. Germline V gives CDR1 MNHEY, CDR2 SVGEGT. CDR3 length equals 15 residues. Trimming at V came to 5 bases and at J to 2 bases, leaving 8 bases not matched to a gene. CDR3 DNA: TGTGCCAGCAGTCGACCGGGACTACTACAAGAGACCCAGTACTTC. Translation gives CASSRPGLLQETQYF.

This clonotype has ten or more counts. The J gene is TRBJ2-1, the V gene TRBV6-2 or TRBV6-3; D perhaps matches TRBD2 (5 bases). V was clipped by 9 bases and J by 7 bases, with 22 bases between them. CDR1 MNHEY and CDR2 SVGEGT come from the germline V gene. The CDR3 sequence is 15 residues long. Here the CDR3 DNA reads TGTGCCAGTTCCCGGTTTAACGGAGGTGGGAATGAGCAGTTCTTC. Protein sequence: CASSRFNGGGNEQFF.

By proportion, this clonotype is medium-sized (0.01 to 0.1%). The chain joins TRBV3-1 to TRBJ2-2, with TRBD2 matching over 15 bases. Germline V gene sequence: CDR1 LGHDT, CDR2 YNNKEL (reference sequence). The CDR3 has 15 amino acids. The trim removed 10 bases at V and 6 bases at J, leaving 6 bases unmatched. The CDR3: CATGLAGGVSGELFF. As DNA, the CDR3 is TGTGCCACGGGACTAGCGGGAGGAGTTTCCGGGGAGCTGTTTTTT.

This clonotype was picked up a small number of times. The rearrangement links TRBV28 to TRBJ1-3; a weak D match, TRBD1 (5 bases). Trimming took 2 bases from V and 5 from J, leaving 13 bases between them. Per the germline V gene, CDR1 is MDHEN and CDR2 is SYDVKM. The CDR3 covers 15 residues. The CDR3 bases are TGTGCCAGCAGTTTAACAGGACCACCACGAAACACCATATATTTT. Translating gives CASSLTGPPRNTIYF.

Within the sample, this clonotype is medium-sized. The CDR3 spells CSAADRAPNEKLFF. CDR3 coding DNA: TGCAGTGCTGCCGACAGGGCCCCTAATGAAAAACTGTTTTTT. The chain couples TRBV20-1 to TRBJ1-4; 7 bases match TRBD1. The CDR3 is 14 residues long. The germline V gene has CDR1 DFQATT and CDR2 SNEGSKA (reference sequence). V shed 5 bases, J shed 3 bases, and the junction held 6 bases outside the gene matches.

The CDR3 nucleotides read TGTGCCAGTAGTATAGTAGGGGGAGGCTATGGCTACACCTTC. Its protein is CASSIVGGGYGYTF. V and J are TRBV19 and TRBJ1-2, with D perhaps matching TRBD1 (6 bases). This CDR3 has 14 amino acids. The germline gives CDR1 LNHDA, CDR2 SQIVND (reference sequence). Trimming left V 1 base short and J 4 bases short, with 10 bases between.

This clonotype appeared many times. V is TRBV7-3 and J is TRBJ2-2, with D uncertain. The V and J ends lost 2 bases and 6 bases respectively, with 10 bases between them. The CDR3 totals 14 residues. The germline gives CDR1 SGHTA, CDR2 FQGTGA. In DNA form, the CDR3 reads TGTGCCAGCAGCTTAGAAAGATCCGCCGGGGAGCTGTTTTTT. It is translated as CASSLERSAGELFF.

This clonotype was seen repeatedly, ten times or more. This chain joins TRBV20-1 and TRBJ2-7; TRBD2 matches at 12 bases. V gave up 6 bases and J gave up 5 bases; unmatched junction bases: 5. Germline CDR1 is DFQATT and CDR2 is SNEGSKA (reference sequence). This CDR3 is 13 amino acids long. CDR3 DNA sequence: TGCAGTGCGAGACTAGCGGGAGTTAACGAGCAGTACTTC. Residues: CSARLAGVNEQYF.

This clonotype rates as medium-sized (0.01 to 0.1%). This chain joins TRBV3-1 and TRBJ2-5; D remains unclear. The germline V and J ends were trimmed by 1 base and 4 bases, with 1 base remaining between them. The CDR3 sequence is 11 residues long. Germline-derived CDR1 and CDR2 are LGHDT and YNNKEL (reference sequence). CDR3 in amino acids: CASSQAETQYF. CDR3 in DNA: TGTGCCAGCAGCCAAGCAGAGACCCAGTACTTC.

This clonotype came up a few times. The chain carries TRBV28 and TRBJ2-5, with TRBD2 identical over 9 bases. The germline V gene encodes CDR1 MDHEN and CDR2 SYDVKM. The CDR3 loop spans 14 amino acids. V dropped 2 bases and J dropped 5; count of bases not matched to a gene: 3. In nucleotides, the CDR3 is TGTGCCAGCAGTTTAGCGGGAGGGCGGGAGACCCAGTACTTC. Its translation: CASSLAGGRETQYF.

This clonotype was found a few times. This clone may be a read error of a much larger clone one base away. The chain employs TRBV7-6 and TRBJ2-2, with 10 bases matching TRBD2. The CDR3 has 15 residues. CDR1 is SGHVS and CDR2 is FNYEAQ in the germline V gene. CDR3 residues: CTSSLAGGNTGELFF. In DNA form, the CDR3 reads TGTACCAGCAGCTTAGCGGGGGGCAACACCGGGGAGCTGTTTTTT.

This clonotype has at least ten counts. This rearrangement joins TRBV7-9 to TRBJ2-5; the D gene could be TRBD1 or TRBD2 (6 bases each). This CDR3 region has 16 residues. V gave up 5 bases and J gave up 2 bases, with 18 bases separating them. The V gene's germline CDR1 is SEHNR and CDR2 FQNEAQ (reference sequence). The CDR3 region is CASSPLARGQQETQYF. CDR3 bases: TGTGCCAGCAGCCCACTAGCCCGGGGGCAACAAGAGACCCAGTACTTC.

This clonotype appeared many times. The chain employs TRBV3-1 and TRBJ2-2, with 9 bases that match TRBD1. The CDR3 is 17 amino acids. V shed 1 base, J shed 6 bases, and the junction held 9 bases outside the gene matches. Germline assignment: CDR1 LGHDT and CDR2 YNNKEL (reference sequence). CDR3 in amino acids: CASSQGRGTGQPGELFF. CDR3 DNA: TGTGCCAGCAGCCAAGGGCGGGGGACAGGGCAACCCGGGGAGCTGTTTTTT. Based on the CDR3 plus reference TRBV3-1 and TRBJ2-2, the full variable domain is DTAVSQTPKYLVTQMGNDKSIKCEQNLGHDTMYWYKQDSKKFLKIMFSYNNKELIINETVPNRFSPKSPDKAHLNLHINSLELGDSAVYFCASSQGRGTGQPGELFFGEGSRLTVL.

This clonotype showed up many times. The chain links TRBV6-6 to TRBJ1-2; 7 positions agree with TRBD1. The CDR3 sequence is 13 residues long. Losses at the gene ends were 7 bases for V and 4 bases for J; bases not matched to a gene: 6. Germline V gene lookup returns CDR1 MNHNY and CDR2 SVGAGI (reference sequence). The CDR3 loop is CASILDRSYGYTF. The CDR3 DNA sequence: TGTGCCAGCATCCTGGACAGGAGCTATGGCTACACCTTC.

In its sample, this clonotype was seen many times. The rearrangement links TRBV27 to TRBJ1-4, with TRBD1 identical over 9 bases. Unmatched junction bases numbered 6, after V lost 5 bases and J lost 5 bases. CDR3 size: 15 residues. Germline CDR1 MNHEY, CDR2 SMNVEV (reference sequence). CDR3 protein: CASSETGTGNEKLFF. The CDR3 bases are TGTGCCAGCAGTGAGACCGGGACAGGGAATGAAAAACTGTTTTTT.

This clonotype is large by share. This chain connects TRBV7-2 to TRBJ2-1, with D hard to call. Germline CDR1 and CDR2: SGHTA and FQGNSA. V was cut by 5 bases and J by 9 bases, with 14 bases left in between. The CDR3 runs to 13 residues. The CDR3 loop is CASSPGRAGEQFF. The CDR3 DNA reads as TGTGCCAGCAGCCCTGGGCGAGCCGGTGAGCAGTTCTTC.

This rearrangement joins TRBV29-1 to TRBJ2-7; no clear D. This CDR3 spans 13 amino acids. Germline loops: CDR1 SQVTM, CDR2 ANQGSEA. V lost 1 base and J lost 3, with 10 bases in between. The CDR3 loop reads CSVEGPGRYEQYF. In DNA form, the CDR3 reads TGCAGCGTTGAAGGACCCGGGCGCTACGAGCAGTACTTC.

The sample holds many counts of this clonotype. The chain recombines TRBV29-1 with TRBJ1-1; possibly TRBD1 for D (6 bases). The V gene lost 6 bases and the J gene lost 5 bases, with 25 bases spanning the gap. Germline V gene lookup returns CDR1 SQVTM and CDR2 ANQGSEA. The CDR3 is made up of 16 amino acids. CDR3 protein: CSVKVGGLLSRTEAFF. CDR3 coding DNA: TGCAGCGTCAAGGTGGGGGGCCTTCTCTCGAGGACTGAAGCTTTCTTT. The whole variable domain, filled in from reference TRBV29-1 and TRBJ1-1, reads SAVISQKPSRDICQRGTSLTIQCQVDSQVTMMFWYRQQPGQSLTLIATANQGSEATYESGFVIDKFPISRPNLTFSTLTVSNMSPEDSSIYLCSVKVGGLLSRTEAFFGQGTRLTVV.

This clonotype was seen at least ten times. One junction end does not reproduce the germline sequence, and a read error may be involved. J is TRBJ1-4 and V is TRBV9; D remains unclear. The CDR3 has 14 amino acids. Germline-derived CDR1 and CDR2 are SGDLS and YYNGEE. CDR3 coding DNA: TGTGCCAGCAGCAAAGGGATTGCTAAGGAAAAACTGTTTTTT. This translates into CASSKGIAKEKLFF.

This clonotype was picked up many times. The genes are TRBV6-1 and TRBJ1-1; tentative D call: TRBD1 (6 bases). Trimming removed 5 bases from V and 3 bases from J, with 13 bases in between. This CDR3 has 14 amino acids. Germline assignment: CDR1 MNHNS and CDR2 SASEGT. The CDR3 DNA reads TGTGCCAGCAGTAGGGCAGGGGTGTACACTGAAGCTTTCTTT. Translated: CASSRAGVYTEAFF.

The table lists this clonotype with many counts. The rearrangement links TRBV4-2 to TRBJ1-4; D unresolved. The V gene lost 2 bases and the J gene lost 7 bases, with 2 bases spanning the gap. The length of the CDR3 is 11 residues. The germline gives CDR1 LGHNA, CDR2 YNFKEQ. In nucleotides, the CDR3 is TGTGCCAGCAGCCAAAGTGAAAAACTGTTTTTT. This encodes CASSQSEKLFF.

This clonotype has ten or more counts. The J gene is TRBJ1-2, the V gene TRBV5-1, with TRBD1 matching 7 bases. The CDR3 totals 14 residues. With V trimmed by 3 bases and J by 0 bases, 2 bases remained unmatched. Per the germline V gene, CDR1 is SGHRS and CDR2 is YFSETQ. CDR3 protein: CASSWDSTNYGYTF. In nucleotides, the CDR3 is TGCGCCAGCAGCTGGGACAGCACTAACTATGGCTACACCTTC.

This clonotype has ten or more counts. The chain links TRBV7-9 to TRBJ2-1, with D uncertain. Germline CDR1 SEHNR, CDR2 FQNEAQ (reference sequence). V gave up 1 base and J gave up 7 bases, with 2 bases separating them. This CDR3 has 11 amino acids. The CDR3 is CASSLVNEQFF. The CDR3 nucleotides are TGTGCCAGCAGCTTAGTAAATGAGCAGTTCTTC.

By frequency in the sample, this clonotype is large. CDR3 nucleotides: TGTGCCAGCAGCTTACCTGCGGGAGGCCAAGAGACCCAGTACTTC. Its translation: CASSLPAGGQETQYF. The chain carries TRBV7-9 and TRBJ2-5, with TRBD2 matching 8 bases. Germline V gene sequence: CDR1 SEHNR, CDR2 FQNEAQ (reference sequence). The CDR3 is made up of 15 amino acids. V lost 2 bases, J lost 1 base, and 3 bases stayed unmatched.

At least ten counts were recorded for this clonotype. The chain joins TRBV12-3 or TRBV12-4 to TRBJ2-7; the D call may be TRBD1 or TRBD2 (5 bases each). The length of the CDR3 is 14 residues. Trimming stripped 4 bases from V and 7 bases from J, with 17 bases between. The CDR3: CASSSWDLSGEQYF. CDR3 bases: TGTGCCAGCAGTTCTTGGGACCTATCAGGGGAGCAGTACTTC.